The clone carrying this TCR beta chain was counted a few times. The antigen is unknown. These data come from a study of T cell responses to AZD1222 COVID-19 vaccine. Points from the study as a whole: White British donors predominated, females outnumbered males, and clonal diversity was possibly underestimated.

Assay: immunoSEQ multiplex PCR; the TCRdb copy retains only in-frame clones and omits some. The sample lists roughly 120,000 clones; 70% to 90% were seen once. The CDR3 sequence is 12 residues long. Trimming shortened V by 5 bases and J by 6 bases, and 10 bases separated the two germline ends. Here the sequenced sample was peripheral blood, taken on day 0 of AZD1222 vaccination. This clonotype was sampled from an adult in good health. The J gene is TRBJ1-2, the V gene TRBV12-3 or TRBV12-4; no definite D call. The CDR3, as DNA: TGTGCCAGCAGTCGGACTGGGGATGGCTACACCTTC. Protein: CASSRTGDGYTF.